The 17 T cell receptor beta chains presented below share a single source sample, sequenced in a study of T cells in women clearing cervical HPV infection. The protocol was immunoSEQ multiplex PCR, while the TCRdb copy is restricted to in-frame clones and leaves out a portion. The sample has tens of thousands of clones. The material sequenced was blood buffy coat. The receptors stem from a woman aged 18 to 75 with a cervical HPV16 infection that either progressed to CIN3+ or cleared (not recorded which).

About this clone itself: The read terminates 3 residues before the CDR3 end, so the remaining end is supplied by the germline J gene. The rearrangement joins TRBV2 to TRBJ1-2; 7 bases are a match to TRBD1. CDR1 and CDR2 from the germline V gene are SNHLY and FYNNEI. The CDR3 consists of 14 residues. Partial CDR3 DNA: TGTGCCAGCAGTGAAGCCCCTGACAGGGTTAGC. It specifies CASSEAPDRVS. The whole CDR3 protein is CASSEAPDRVSYTF.

As to this clone: The missing CDR3 end, 3 residues past where the read stops, is filled in from the germline J gene. V and J are TRBV28 and TRBJ2-7; possible D gene TRBD1, 5 bases. The CDR3 has 15 residues. Germline V gives CDR1 MDHEN, CDR2 SYDVKM. V was pared by 4 bases and J by 6 bases, with 19 bases between. CDR3 loop: CASSSTGPRGSEQYF. The CDR3 DNA, read in part, is TGTGCCAGCAGTTCGACCGGGCCTAGGGGATCCGAG.

This clone is identified as medium-sized from frequency. The missing CDR3 end, 3 residues past where the read stops, is filled in from the germline J gene. The genes are TRBV4-2 and TRBJ2-7; 8 bases align to TRBD1. Germline lookup yields CDR1 LGHNA and CDR2 YNFKEQ. The CDR3 has 17 residues. After removal of 4 bases from V and 3 bases from J, the junction contained 14 bases not matched to a gene. CDR3 bases read: TGTGCCAGCAGCCCCCAGGTCGGGACAGGAGGCCTCTACGAG. This encodes CASSPQVGTGGLYE. The full CDR3 sequence reads CASSPQVGTGGLYEQYF.

Regarding this clone: The read falls 3 residues short of the CDR3 end, and the missing part is taken from the germline J gene. J is TRBJ2-3 and V is TRBV29-1, with TRBD2 identical over 10 bases. This CDR3 comprises 15 residues. The germline gives CDR1 SQVTM, CDR2 ANQGSEA. The CDR3 loop reads CSVDRTSGSGETQYF. The sequenced part of the CDR3 DNA is TGCAGCGTTGATCGGACTAGCGGTTCCGGGGAGACG.

Regarding this clone: The read gets to within 3 residues of the CDR3 end, and the germline J gene fills in the rest. The rearrangement joins TRBV5-1 to TRBJ2-2; 7 bases align to TRBD2. In germline, CDR1 is SGHRS, CDR2 YFSETQ. Trimming cost V 4 bases and J 3 bases; bases outside gene matches: 0. The CDR3 loop spans 13 amino acids. CDR3 protein: CASSRGDTGELFF. Partial CDR3 DNA: TGCGCCAGCAGCCGGGGGGACACCGGGGAG.

Points on this clone: With the read ending 3 residues before the CDR3 end, the germline J gene is used to fill in that end. The gene calls are TRBV5-1 and TRBJ2-3; no reliable D call. This CDR3 spans 15 amino acids. V shed 0 bases and J shed 2 bases, with 10 bases lying between them. Per germline, CDR1 SGHRS and CDR2 YFSETQ. The CDR3 loop reads CASSLGLSYTDTQYF. The covered CDR3 bases are TGCGCCAGCAGCTTGGGTCTCAGTTACACAGATACG.

Comment on this clone: Sequencing ends 3 residues short of the CDR3 end; the germline J gene provides the rest. Other DNA sequences from this sample encode an identical CDR3 as well. The chain uses TRBV30 and TRBJ1-1, with a weak D call TRBD1 (5 bases). Trimming took off 0 bases at V and 4 bases at J, with 12 bases between the two ends. CDR1 is GTSNPN, CDR2 SVGIG, per germline (reference sequence). This CDR3 region has 14 residues. The CDR3 region is CAWSVRQLRTEAFF. The part of the CDR3 DNA that was read is TGTGCCTGGAGTGTACGACAGTTGCGCACTGAA.

Worth noting for this clone: The read is 3 residues too short to cover the CDR3 end, so that end is filled in from the germline J gene. V is TRBV5-1 and J is TRBJ2-7; D perhaps matches TRBD1 (6 bases). Trimming shortened V by 4 bases and J by 3 bases, and 11 bases separated the two germline ends. The CDR3 is made up of 13 amino acids. The germline CDR1 and CDR2 sequences are SGHRS and YFSETQ. CDR3 loop: CASSTGQYYEQYF. The DNA read from the CDR3 is TGCGCCAGCAGCACCGGACAGTACTACGAG. The whole variable domain, remainder taken from reference TRBV5-1 and TRBJ2-7, is KAGVTQTPRYLIKTRGQQVTLSCSPISGHRSVSWYQQTPGQGLQFLFEYFSETQRNKGNFPGRFSGRQFSNSRSEMNVSTLELGDSALYLCASSTGQYYEQYFGPGTRLTVT.

As concerns this clone: Coverage ceases 3 residues before the CDR3 finishes, and the germline J gene fills in the end. The J gene is TRBJ2-7, the V gene TRBV7-8; 8 positions match TRBD1. Germline assignment: CDR1 SGHVS and CDR2 FQNEAQ. The CDR3 has 17 amino acids. The V gene end was trimmed by 1 base and the J gene end by 4 bases; junction bases not matched to a gene: 12. Incomplete CDR3 DNA: TGTGCCAGCAGCTTAGAAGCTCAAGACAGGGGCCTTTACGAG. Its translation: CASSLEAQDRGLYE. In full, the CDR3 reads CASSLEAQDRGLYEQYF.

Points on this clone: The read falls 3 residues short of the CDR3 end, and the missing part is taken from the germline J gene. The chain links TRBV7-6 to TRBJ1-2; D unclear. This CDR3 is 14 amino acids long. Germline CDR1 SGHVS, CDR2 FNYEAQ. This CDR3 is CASSLSATGNDYTF. The sequenced part of the CDR3 DNA is TGTGCCAGCAGTTTAAGTGCTACCGGTAACGAC.

A note on this clone: The read comes to an end 3 residues before the CDR3 does, leaving the germline J gene to fill in the end. The sample contains more than one DNA sequence encoding this CDR3. V usage is TRBV5-1 and J usage is TRBJ2-2; 10 bases map to TRBD1. Germline V CDR1 and CDR2: SGHRS, YFSETQ. The CDR3 has 14 amino acids. The CDR3 loop reads CASSLGQGNEKLFF. CDR3 DNA, as far as it was read: TGCGCCAGCAGCCTGGGACAGGGGAATGAAAAG.

As to this clone: Read coverage stops 3 residues before the CDR3 terminus; the germline J gene supplies the remainder. The chain has TRBV19 and TRBJ1-2; 10 nucleotides line up with TRBD1. The germline gives CDR1 LNHDA, CDR2 SQIVND (reference sequence). The CDR3 contains 15 residues. The CDR3 DNA, read in part, is TGTGCCAGTAGTACTCGGACAGGGGGAACCTACGAC. Its translation: CASSTRTGGTYD. The full CDR3 reads CASSTRTGGTYDYTF.

For this clone: Read data end 3 residues before the CDR3 end; the end is taken from the germline J gene. This chain connects TRBV6-4 to TRBJ2-2; possible D gene TRBD1, 5 bases. This CDR3 region has 13 residues. The germline CDR1 and CDR2 sequences are MRHNA and SNTAGT. V lost 4 bases to trimming and J lost 2 bases, with 5 bases between them. The chain's CDR3 is CASSGTNTGELFF. CDR3 DNA, as far as it was read: TGTGCCAGCAGTGGGACAAACACCGGGGAG.

With respect to this clone: The sequenced fragment ends 3 residues before the CDR3 boundary, so the rest is inferred from the germline J gene. The chain joins TRBV7-7 to TRBJ2-3; 8 positions match TRBD2. This CDR3 has 16 amino acids. The germline gives CDR1 SSHAT, CDR2 FNYEAQ (reference sequence). CDR3 in amino acids: CASSLAGSGEQETQYF. CDR3 bases read: TGTGCCAGCAGCTTAGCAGGTAGCGGGGAACAAGAGACG.

In the case of this clone: With the read ending 3 residues before the CDR3 end, the germline J gene is used to fill in that end. The rearrangement joins TRBV20-1 to TRBJ2-3, with TRBD2 matching over 10 bases. The CDR3 is 22 residues long. Germline V gene lookup returns CDR1 DFQATT and CDR2 SNEGSKA (reference sequence). CDR3 DNA, as far as it was read: TGCAGTGGGGCCTGCGGGAGGCCGAAGGGACTAGCGAATACCAGTCAAAGAGAGACG. This codes for CSGACGRPKGLANTSQRET. The full-length CDR3 reads as CSGACGRPKGLANTSQRETQYF.

Turning to this clone: With the read ending 3 residues before the CDR3 end, the germline J gene is used to fill in that end. The chain employs TRBV19 and TRBJ2-1; 9 positions match TRBD1. Per germline, CDR1 LNHDA and CDR2 SQIVND (reference sequence). The ends lost 3 bases at V and 4 bases at J; junction bases unmatched: 13. The CDR3 contains 18 residues. The sequenced part of the CDR3 DNA is TGTGCCAGTAGTATTTGGGGTTCGATACAGGGGGCGTACAATGAG. It is translated as CASSIWGSIQGAYNE. In full, the CDR3 is CASSIWGSIQGAYNEQFF.

Concerning this clone itself: The CDR3 end is not reached by the read, which stops 3 residues before it; the germline J gene fills it in. The chain has TRBV19 and TRBJ2-7, with D perhaps TRBD2 (6 bases). Germline V lookup: CDR1 LNHDA, CDR2 SQIVND (reference sequence). The CDR3 has 15 residues. V lost 0 bases, J lost 0 bases, and 9 bases lay in between. CDR3 DNA, as far as it was read: TGTGCCAGTAGTATAGAACTAGCCATCTCCTACGAG. It codes for CASSIELAISYE. The whole CDR3 sequence reads CASSIELAISYEQYF. The whole variable domain, remainder taken from reference TRBV19 and TRBJ2-7, is DGGITQSPKYLFRKEGQNVTLSCEQNLNHDAMYWYRQDPGQGLRLIYYSQIVNDFQKGDIAEGYSVSREKKESFPLTVTSAQKNPTAFYLCASSIELAISYEQYFGPGTRLTVT.